The clone carrying this TCR beta chain has a count of ten or more. The antigen remains unidentified. Regarding time point: pre-sensitization, week 0. Treatment denoted: therapeutic diphenylcyclopropenone sensitization with weekly scalp DPC. Blood sampling occurred before each patch-test application. The germline CDR1 and CDR2 sequences are ENHRY and SYGVKD. The V and J ends lost 10 bases and 3 bases respectively, with 13 bases between them. The CDR3 sequence is 13 residues long. The sample belongs to a study of human T cells and chemical hapten exposure. As for the study in general: While the roughly 22-week study was under way, patients received diphenylcyclopropenone on the scalp every week. Study-level results: Given that the donors had alopecia, their immune response may differ from that seen in healthy people.

The study's library attached unique molecular identifiers to single cDNA molecules. MiXCR was run by TCRdb on the RACE reads, yielding one entry per CDR3 protein. The sample lists about 250,000 distinct CDR3 sequences, roughly 8% occurring once. This TCR was recovered from a young man with alopecia areata. Some clones in this sample may be carry-over from other donors' samples. This specimen consisted of whole blood, obtained in connection with sensitization to the hapten diphenylcyclopropenone (DPC). This sequence joins TRBV10-3 and TRBJ2-4, with a tentative D call TRBD1 (6 bases). Here the CDR3 DNA reads TGTGCCACCCTGGACAGCGTCAAAAACATTCAGTACTTC. This encodes CATLDSVKNIQYF.